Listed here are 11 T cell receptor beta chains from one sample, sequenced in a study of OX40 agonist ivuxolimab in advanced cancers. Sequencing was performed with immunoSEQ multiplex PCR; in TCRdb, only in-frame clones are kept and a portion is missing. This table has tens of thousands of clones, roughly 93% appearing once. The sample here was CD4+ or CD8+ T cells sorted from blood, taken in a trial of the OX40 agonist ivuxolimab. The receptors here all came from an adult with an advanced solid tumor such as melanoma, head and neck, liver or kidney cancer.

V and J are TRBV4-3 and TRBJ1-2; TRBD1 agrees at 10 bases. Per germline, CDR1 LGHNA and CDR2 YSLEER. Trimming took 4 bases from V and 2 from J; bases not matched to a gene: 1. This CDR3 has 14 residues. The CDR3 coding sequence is TGCGCCAGCAGCCCGGGACAGGGGAACTATGGCTACACCTTC. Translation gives CASSPGQGNYGYTF.

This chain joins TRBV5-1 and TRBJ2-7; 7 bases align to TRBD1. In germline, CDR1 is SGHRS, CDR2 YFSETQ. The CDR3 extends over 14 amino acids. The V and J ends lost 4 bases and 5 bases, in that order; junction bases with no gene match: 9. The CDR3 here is CASSPRQGGHEQYF. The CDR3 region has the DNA TGCGCCAGCAGCCCCCGACAGGGCGGACACGAGCAGTACTTC.

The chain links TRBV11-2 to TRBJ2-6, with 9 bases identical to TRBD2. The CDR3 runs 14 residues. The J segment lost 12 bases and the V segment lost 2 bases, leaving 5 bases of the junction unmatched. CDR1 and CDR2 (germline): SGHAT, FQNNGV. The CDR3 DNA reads TGTGCCAGCAGCTTATCTAGCGGGATGCGCGTCCTGACTTTC. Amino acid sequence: CASSLSSGMRVLTF.

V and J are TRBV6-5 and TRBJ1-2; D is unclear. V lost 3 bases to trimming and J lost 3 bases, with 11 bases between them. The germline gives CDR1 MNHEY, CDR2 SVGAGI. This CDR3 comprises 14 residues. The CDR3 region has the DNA TGTGCCAGCAGTTATGGCGGGCGCCACTATGGCTACACCTTC. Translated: CASSYGGRHYGYTF.

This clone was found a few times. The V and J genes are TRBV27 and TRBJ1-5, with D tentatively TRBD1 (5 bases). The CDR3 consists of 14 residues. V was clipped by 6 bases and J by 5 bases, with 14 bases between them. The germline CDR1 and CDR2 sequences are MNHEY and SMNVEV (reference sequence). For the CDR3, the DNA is TGTGCCAGCAGATCCCTCACAGGTTATCAGCCCCAGCATTTT. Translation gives CASRSLTGYQPQHF.

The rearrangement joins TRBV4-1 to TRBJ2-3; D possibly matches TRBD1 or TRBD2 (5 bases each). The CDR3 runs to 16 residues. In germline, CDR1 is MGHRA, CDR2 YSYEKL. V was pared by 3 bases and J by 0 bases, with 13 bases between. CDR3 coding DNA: TGCGCCAGCAGCCAGGGGGTAACTCCTAGCACAGATACGCAGTATTTT. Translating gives CASSQGVTPSTDTQYF.

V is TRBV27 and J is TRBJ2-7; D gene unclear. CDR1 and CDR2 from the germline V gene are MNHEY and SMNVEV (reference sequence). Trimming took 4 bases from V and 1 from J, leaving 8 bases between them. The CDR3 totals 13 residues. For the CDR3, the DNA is TGTGCCAGCAGTTATAAGGCTTCCTACGAGCAGTACTTC. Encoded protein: CASSYKASYEQYF.

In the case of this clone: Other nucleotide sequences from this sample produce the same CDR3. The CDR3, as DNA: TGTGCCAGCGGGAGACTCGAAGGCACAGATACGCAGTATTTT. It specifies CASGRLEGTDTQYF. The J gene is TRBJ2-3, the V gene TRBV6-5; perhaps TRBD2 as D (5 bases). V dropped 8 bases and J dropped 1 base, with 13 bases sitting between them. CDR3 length: 14 amino acids. Germline V CDR1 and CDR2: MNHEY, SVGAGI.

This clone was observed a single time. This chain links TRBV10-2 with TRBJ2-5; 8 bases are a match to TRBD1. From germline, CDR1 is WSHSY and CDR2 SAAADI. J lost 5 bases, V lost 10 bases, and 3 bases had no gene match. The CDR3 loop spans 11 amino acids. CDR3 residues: CATQGAETQYF. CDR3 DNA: TGCGCCACGCAGGGGGCGGAGACCCAGTACTTC.

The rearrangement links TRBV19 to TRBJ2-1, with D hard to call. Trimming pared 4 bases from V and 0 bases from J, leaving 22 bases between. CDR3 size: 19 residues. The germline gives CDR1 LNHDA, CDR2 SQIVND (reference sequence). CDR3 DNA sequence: TGTGCCAGTAGTACCCGGCATATGCAGCCCCGGAGCTCCTACAATGAGCAGTTCTTC. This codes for CASSTRHMQPRSSYNEQFF.

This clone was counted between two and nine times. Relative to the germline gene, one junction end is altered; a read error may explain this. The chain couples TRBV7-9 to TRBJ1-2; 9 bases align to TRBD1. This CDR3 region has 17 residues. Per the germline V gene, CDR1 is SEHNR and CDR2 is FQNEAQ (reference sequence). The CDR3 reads CASSHHHSGQGKNGYTF. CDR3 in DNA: TGCGCCAGCAGCCATCACCACTCTGGACAGGGGAAGAATGGCTACACCTTC.